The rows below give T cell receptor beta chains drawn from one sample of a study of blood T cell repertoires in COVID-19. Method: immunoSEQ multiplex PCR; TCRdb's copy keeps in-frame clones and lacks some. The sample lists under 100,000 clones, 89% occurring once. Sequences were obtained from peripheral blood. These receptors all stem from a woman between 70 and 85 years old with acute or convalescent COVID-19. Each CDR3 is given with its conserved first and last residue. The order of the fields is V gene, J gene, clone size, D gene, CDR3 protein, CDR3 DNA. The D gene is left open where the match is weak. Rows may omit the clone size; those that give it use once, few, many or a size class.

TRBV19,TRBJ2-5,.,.,CASSVSGGRETQYF,TGTGCCAGTAGTGTTTCTGGGGGCCGGGAGACCCAGTACTTC
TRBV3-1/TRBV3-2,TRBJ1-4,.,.,CASSQEYRTTNEKLFF,TGTGCCAGCAGCCAAGAGTACAGGACAACTAATGAAAAACTGTTTTTT
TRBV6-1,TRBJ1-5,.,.,CASSESRTLSNQPQHF,TGTGCCAGCAGTGAATCAAGGACACTTAGCAATCAGCCCCAGCATTTT
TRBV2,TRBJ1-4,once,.,CASKISDRSNEKLFF,TGTGCCAGCAAGATCTCCGACAGGTCTAATGAAAAACTGTTTTTT
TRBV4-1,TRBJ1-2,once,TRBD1,CASSQWTGISYGYTF,TGCGCCAGCAGCCAATGGACAGGGATTTCCTATGGCTACACCTTC
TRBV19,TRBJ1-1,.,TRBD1,CASSILAGGAEAFF,TGTGCCAGTAGTATATTGGCAGGGGGCGCGGAAGCTTTCTTT
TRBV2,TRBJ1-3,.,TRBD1,CASSRGTGSGNTIYF,TGTGCCAGCAGCAGGGGGACCGGCTCTGGAAACACCATATATTTT
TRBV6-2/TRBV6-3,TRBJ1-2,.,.,CASSYGQGSLANYGYTF,TGTGCCAGCAGTTACGGGCAGGGTTCGTTAGCTAACTATGGCTACACCTTC
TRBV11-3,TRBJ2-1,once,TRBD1,CASQSARGRDEQFF,TGTGCCAGCCAATCGGCCAGGGGGCGCGATGAGCAGTTCTTC
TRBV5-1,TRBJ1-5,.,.,CASSPNVGNQPQHF,TGCGCCAGCAGCCCTAACGTGGGCAATCAGCCCCAGCATTTT
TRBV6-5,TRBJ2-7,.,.,CASRYRQGGSYEQYF,TGTGCCAGCAGATACCGACAGGGAGGATCCTACGAGCAGTACTTC
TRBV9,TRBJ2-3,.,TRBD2,CASSNGLAGYRDTQYF,TGTGCCAGCAGCAACGGACTAGCGGGATATCGAGATACGCAGTATTTT
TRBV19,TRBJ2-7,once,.,CASSIIAGSYEQYF,TGTGCCAGTAGTATAATAGCCGGATCATACGAGCAGTACTTC
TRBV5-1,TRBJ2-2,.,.,CASSLAKTGNTGELFF,TGCGCCAGCAGCTTGGCAAAGACAGGGAACACCGGGGAGCTGTTTTTT
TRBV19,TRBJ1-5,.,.,CASSMGSTGNQPQHF,TGTGCCAGTAGTATGGGATCAACAGGGAATCAGCCCCAGCATTTT
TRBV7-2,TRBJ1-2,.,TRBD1,CASSIQRGTGSHYGYTF,TGTGCCAGCAGCATACAGCGCGGGACAGGCTCCCACTATGGCTACACCTTC
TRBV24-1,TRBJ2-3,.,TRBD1,CATSETGDGKDTQYF,TGTGCCACCAGTGAGACAGGGGATGGTAAAGATACGCAGTATTTT
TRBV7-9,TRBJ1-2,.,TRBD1,CASSLGTGYGYTF,TGTGCCAGCAGCTTAGGGACAGGCTATGGCTACACCTTC
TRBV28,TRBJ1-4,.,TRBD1,CASSPIGTGGEKLFF,TGTGCCAGCAGCCCAATCGGGACAGGGGGAGAAAAACTGTTTTTT
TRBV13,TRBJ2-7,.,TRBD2,CASSHTVAGVGYEQYF,TGTGCCAGCAGCCACACCGTAGCGGGAGTCGGCTACGAGCAGTACTTC
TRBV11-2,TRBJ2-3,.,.,CASSLDIGLLVDTQYF,TGTGCCAGCAGCTTAGATATTGGGCTACTTGTAGATACGCAGTATTTT
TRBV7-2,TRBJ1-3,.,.,CASSFYLIDTSLYF,TGTGCCAGCAGCTTTTACTTGATTGATACCTCCCTTTATTTT
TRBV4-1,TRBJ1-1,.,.,CASSLLSTSTEAFF,TGCGCCAGCAGCTTACTTTCGACATCCACTGAAGCTTTCTTT
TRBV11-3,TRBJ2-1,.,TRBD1,CASSLAGPGTGIGHEQFF,TGTGCCAGCAGCTTAGCAGGGCCCGGGACAGGGATTGGGCATGAGCAGTTCTTC
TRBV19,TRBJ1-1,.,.,CASSPRQINTEAFF,TGTGCCAGTAGTCCAAGACAAATTAACACTGAAGCTTTCTTT
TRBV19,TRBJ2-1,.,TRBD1,CASSRTGTGSENEQFF,TGTGCCAGTAGTAGAACCGGGACAGGCAGTGAGAATGAGCAGTTCTTC
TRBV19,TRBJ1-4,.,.,CATRGIREKLFF,TGTGCCACCCGGGGGATTCGTGAAAAACTGTTTTTT
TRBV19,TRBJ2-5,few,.,CASSIDRQETQYF,TGTGCCAGTAGTATTGACAGACAAGAGACCCAGTACTTC
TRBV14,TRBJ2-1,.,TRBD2,CASSQERLAGGPNEQFF,TGTGCCAGCAGCCAAGAGCGCCTAGCGGGAGGGCCGAATGAGCAGTTCTTC
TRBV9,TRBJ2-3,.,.,CASSVGGLLSTSTDTQYF,TGTGCCAGCAGCGTAGGGGGGCTGCTTTCGACTAGCACAGATACGCAGTATTTT
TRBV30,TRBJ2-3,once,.,CAWSTNPDTQYF,TGTGCCTGGAGTACTAACCCCGATACGCAGTATTTT
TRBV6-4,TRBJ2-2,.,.,CASSDPPLANTGELFF,TGTGCCAGCAGTGACCCCCCACTCGCGAACACCGGGGAGCTGTTTTTT
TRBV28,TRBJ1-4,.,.,CASSRRNANEKLFF,TGTGCCAGCAGCCGGAGGAATGCTAATGAAAAACTGTTTTTT
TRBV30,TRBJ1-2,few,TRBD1,CAWSALQTGSGGYTF,TGTGCCTGGAGTGCTTTGCAGACAGGGTCGGGCGGCTACACCTTC
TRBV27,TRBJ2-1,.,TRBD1,CASSRTTGTGYNEQFF,TGTGCCAGCAGCAGGACAACCGGGACAGGTTACAATGAGCAGTTCTTC
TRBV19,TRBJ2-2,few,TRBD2,CASGRLAGGGGELFF,TGTGCCAGTGGAAGACTAGCGGGAGGGGGCGGGGAGCTGTTTTTT
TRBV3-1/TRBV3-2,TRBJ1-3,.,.,CASSQDVGGRGNTIYF,TGTGCCAGCAGCCAAGACGTGGGGGGGCGAGGAAACACCATATATTTT
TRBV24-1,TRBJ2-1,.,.,CATTGGSSYNEQFF,TGTGCCACCACTGGAGGGAGCTCCTACAATGAGCAGTTCTTC
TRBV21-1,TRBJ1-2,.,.,CASSKSQEGYGYTF,TGTGCCAGCAGCAAAAGTCAAGAGGGCTATGGCTACACCTTC
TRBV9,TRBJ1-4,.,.,CASSVGPGEGEKLFF,TGTGCCAGCAGCGTAGGGCCGGGTGAGGGTGAAAAACTGTTTTTT
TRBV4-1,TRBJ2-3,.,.,CASRRTGSRTDTQYF,TGCGCCAGCAGACGCACGGGATCGCGCACAGATACGCAGTATTTT
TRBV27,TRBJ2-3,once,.,CASSPRWGINTDTQYF,TGTGCCAGCAGTCCCCGTTGGGGCATAAACACAGATACGCAGTATTTT
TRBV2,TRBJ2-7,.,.,CASRLTESSYEQYF,TGTGCCAGCAGGCTGACAGAAAGCTCCTACGAGCAGTACTTC
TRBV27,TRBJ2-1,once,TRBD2,CASSPGLAGGLGSYNEQFF,TGTGCCAGCAGTCCCGGACTAGCGGGGGGGCTAGGGTCCTACAATGAGCAGTTCTTC
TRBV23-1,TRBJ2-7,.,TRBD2,CASTPGTGGGSEQYF,TGCGCCAGCACCCCTGGGACGGGAGGTGGGAGCGAGCAGTACTTC
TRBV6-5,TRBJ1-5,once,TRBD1,CASSYSRQGAGQPQHF,TGTGCCAGCAGTTACTCGAGACAGGGGGCTGGTCAGCCCCAGCATTTT
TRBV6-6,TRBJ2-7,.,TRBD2,CASRGGSISEQYF,TGTGCCAGCAGGGGGGGGTCGATCAGCGAGCAGTACTTC
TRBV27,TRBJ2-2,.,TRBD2,CASSHTSGRAHGELFF,TGTGCCAGCAGTCATACTAGCGGGAGGGCCCACGGGGAGCTGTTTTTT
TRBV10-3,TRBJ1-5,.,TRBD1,CAISTGQGVAQPQHF,TGTGCCATCAGCACGGGACAGGGGGTAGCTCAGCCCCAGCATTTT
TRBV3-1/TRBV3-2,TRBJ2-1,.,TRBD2,CASSQEGGRVLSSYNEQFF,TGTGCCAGCAGCCAAGAGGGCGGGAGGGTACTCAGCTCCTACAATGAGCAGTTCTTC
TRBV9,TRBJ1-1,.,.,CASSVAQGTEAFF,TGTGCCAGCAGCGTAGCACAGGGCACTGAAGCTTTCTTT
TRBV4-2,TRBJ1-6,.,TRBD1,CASSPFGQGAGSPLHF,TGTGCCAGCAGCCCATTCGGTCAGGGGGCTGGATCACCCCTCCACTTT
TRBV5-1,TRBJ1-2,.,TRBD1,CASSPGDRGNYGYTF,TGCGCCAGCAGCCCGGGAGACAGGGGGAACTATGGCTACACCTTC